The TCR beta chain under discussion was sequenced for a study of T cells in localized non-small cell lung cancer. Concerning this clone: Its antigen remains unidentified.

Study outcomes and limitations: Multi-region tumor sequencing was not done, so intratumor heterogeneity could not be excluded. Uninvolved adjacent lung showed the highest T cell clonality, exceeding tumor. Median around 56 top-100 tumor clones were shared with paired adjacent lung.

Repertoires were generated with immunoSEQ multiplex PCR, while TCRdb's copy carries only in-frame clones and drops some. The repertoire holds some 71,000 clones, 80% to 90% seen once, with approximately 15% in the top ten. The CDR3 covers 13 residues. Germline loops: CDR1 KGHSH, CDR2 LQKENI. V lost 3 bases and J 4 bases, leaving 9 bases between the germline ends. The material sequenced was peripheral blood, taken before any cancer treatment. The gene calls are TRBV18 and TRBJ2-5; tentatively, D is TRBD1 or TRBD2 (5 bases each). This sequence was found in a female donor at least 60 years old with stage I lung adenocarcinoma. The CDR3 loop is CASSPTGTETQYF. In nucleotides, the CDR3 is TGTGCCAGCTCACCCACCGGGACAGAGACCCAGTACTTC.